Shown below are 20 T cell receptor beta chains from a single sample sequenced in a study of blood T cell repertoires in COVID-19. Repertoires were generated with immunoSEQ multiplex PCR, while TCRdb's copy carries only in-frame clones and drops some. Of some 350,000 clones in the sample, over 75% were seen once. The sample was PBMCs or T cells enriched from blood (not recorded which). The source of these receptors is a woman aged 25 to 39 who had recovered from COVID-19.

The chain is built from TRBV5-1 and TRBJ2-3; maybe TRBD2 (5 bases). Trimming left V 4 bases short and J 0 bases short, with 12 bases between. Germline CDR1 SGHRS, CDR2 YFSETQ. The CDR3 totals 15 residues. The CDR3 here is CASSPALASTDTQYF. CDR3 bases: TGCGCCAGCAGCCCGGCATTAGCGAGCACAGATACGCAGTATTTT.

The CDR3 is CASSSLAGVDEQYF. CDR3 nucleotide sequence: TGTGCCAGCAGCTCGCTAGCGGGAGTCGACGAGCAGTACTTC. The chain joins TRBV28 to TRBJ2-7; TRBD2 matches at 10 bases. In germline, CDR1 is MDHEN, CDR2 SYDVKM. CDR3 size: 14 residues. V lost 6 bases, J lost 5 bases, and 7 bases stayed unmatched.

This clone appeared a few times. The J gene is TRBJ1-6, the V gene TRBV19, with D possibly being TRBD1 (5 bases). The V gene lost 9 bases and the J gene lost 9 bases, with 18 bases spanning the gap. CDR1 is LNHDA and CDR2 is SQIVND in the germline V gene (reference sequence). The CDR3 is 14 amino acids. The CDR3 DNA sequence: TGTGCCAGCGGGACGGACGGGGGTATTTCACCCCTCCACTTT. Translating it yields CASGTDGGISPLHF.

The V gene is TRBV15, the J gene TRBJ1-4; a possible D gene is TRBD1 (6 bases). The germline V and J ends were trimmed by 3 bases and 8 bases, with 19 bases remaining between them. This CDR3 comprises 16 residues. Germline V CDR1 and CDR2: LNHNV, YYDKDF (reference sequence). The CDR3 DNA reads TGTGCCACCAGCAGGATGTGGGGGCAGGGAGACGAAAAACTGTTTTTT. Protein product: CATSRMWGQGDEKLFF.

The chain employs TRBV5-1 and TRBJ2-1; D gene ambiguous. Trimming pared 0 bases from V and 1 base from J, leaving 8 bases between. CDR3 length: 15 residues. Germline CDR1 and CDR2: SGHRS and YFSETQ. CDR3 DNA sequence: TGCGCCAGCAGCTTGGGAGGCGAATCCTACAATGAGCAGTTCTTC. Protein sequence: CASSLGGESYNEQFF.

CDR3 nucleotide sequence: TGTGCCAGCAGTGACCTGGACAGGGCTAGGAACAATGAGCAGTTCTTC. This sequence encodes CASSDLDRARNNEQFF. V is TRBV2 and J is TRBJ2-1, with TRBD1 matching 8 bases. V shed 3 bases, J shed 5 bases, and the junction held 9 bases outside the gene matches. CDR1 is SNHLY and CDR2 is FYNNEI in the germline V gene. This CDR3 comprises 16 residues.

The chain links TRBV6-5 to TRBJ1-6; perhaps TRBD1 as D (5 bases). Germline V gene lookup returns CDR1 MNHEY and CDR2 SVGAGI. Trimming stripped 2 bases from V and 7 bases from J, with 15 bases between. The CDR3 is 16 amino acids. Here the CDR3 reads CASSYRPGLGNSPLHF. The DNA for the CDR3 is TGTGCCAGCAGTTACCGCCCGGGACTAGGGAATTCACCCCTCCACTTT.

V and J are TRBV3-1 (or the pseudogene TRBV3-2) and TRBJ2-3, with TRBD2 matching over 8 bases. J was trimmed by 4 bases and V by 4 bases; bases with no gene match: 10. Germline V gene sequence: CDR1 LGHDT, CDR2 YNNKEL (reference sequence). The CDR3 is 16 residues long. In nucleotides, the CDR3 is TGTGCCAGCAGCCCTCATTCGGGACTAGTCTCAGATACGCAGTATTTT. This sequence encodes CASSPHSGLVSDTQYF.

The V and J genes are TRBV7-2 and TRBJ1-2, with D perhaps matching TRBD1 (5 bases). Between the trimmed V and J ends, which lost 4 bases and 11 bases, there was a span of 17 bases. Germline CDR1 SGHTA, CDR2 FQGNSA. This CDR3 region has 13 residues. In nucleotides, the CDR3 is TGTGCCAGCAGCTCGAATGCGGGACCTTTTTACACCTTC. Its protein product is CASSSNAGPFYTF.

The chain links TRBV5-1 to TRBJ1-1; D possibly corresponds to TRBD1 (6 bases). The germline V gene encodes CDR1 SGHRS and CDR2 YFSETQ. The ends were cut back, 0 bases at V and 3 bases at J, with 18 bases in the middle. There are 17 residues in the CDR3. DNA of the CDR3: TGCGCCAGCAGCTTGGGCGGGGGCGCGGGTACGGACACTGAAGCTTTCTTT. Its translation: CASSLGGGAGTDTEAFF. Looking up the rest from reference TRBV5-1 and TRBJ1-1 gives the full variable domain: KAGVTQTPRYLIKTRGQQVTLSCSPISGHRSVSWYQQTPGQGLQFLFEYFSETQRNKGNFPGRFSGRQFSNSRSEMNVSTLELGDSALYLCASSLGGGAGTDTEAFFGQGTRLTVV.

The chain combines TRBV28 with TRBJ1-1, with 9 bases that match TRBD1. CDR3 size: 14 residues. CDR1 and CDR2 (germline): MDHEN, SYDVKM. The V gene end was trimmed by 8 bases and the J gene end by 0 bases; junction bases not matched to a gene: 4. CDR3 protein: CASLRTGVNTEAFF. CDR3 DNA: TGTGCCAGCTTACGGACAGGGGTGAACACTGAAGCTTTCTTT.

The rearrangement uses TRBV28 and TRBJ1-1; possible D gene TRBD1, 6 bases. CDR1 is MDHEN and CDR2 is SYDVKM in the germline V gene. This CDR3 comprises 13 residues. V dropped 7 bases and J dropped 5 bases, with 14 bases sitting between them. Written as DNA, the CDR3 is TGTGCCAGCACCATTACAGGGCCGACTGAAGCTTTCTTT. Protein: CASTITGPTEAFF. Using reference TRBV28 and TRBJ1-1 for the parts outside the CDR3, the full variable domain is DVKVTQSSRYLVKRTGEKVFLECVQDMDHENMFWYRQDPGLGLRLIYFSYDVKMKEKGDIPEGYSVSREKKERFSLILESASTNQTSMYLCASTITGPTEAFFGQGTRLTVV.

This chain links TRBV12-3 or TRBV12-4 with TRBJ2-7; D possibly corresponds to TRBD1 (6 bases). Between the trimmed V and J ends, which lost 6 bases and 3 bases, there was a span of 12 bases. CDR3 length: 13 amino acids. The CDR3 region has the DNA TGTGCCAGCAGCCTTACAGGGATCTACGAGCAGTACTTC. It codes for CASSLTGIYEQYF.

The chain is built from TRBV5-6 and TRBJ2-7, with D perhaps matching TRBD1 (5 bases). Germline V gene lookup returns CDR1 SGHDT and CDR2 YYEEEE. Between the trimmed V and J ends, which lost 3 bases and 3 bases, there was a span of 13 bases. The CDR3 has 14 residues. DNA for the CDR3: TGTGCCAGCAGCTACGGACAAGGGTTCTACGAGCAGTACTTC. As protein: CASSYGQGFYEQYF. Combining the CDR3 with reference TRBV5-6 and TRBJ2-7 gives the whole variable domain DAGVTQSPTHLIKTRGQQVTLRCSPKSGHDTVSWYQQALGQGPQFIFQYYEEEERQRGNFPDRFSGHQFPNYSSELNVNALLLGDSALYLCASSYGQGFYEQYFGPGTRLTVT.

CDR3 sequence reads: CSASTSMAKNIQYF. CDR3 nucleotide sequence: TGCAGTGCTAGTACTAGCATGGCCAAAAACATTCAGTACTTC. The V gene is TRBV20-1, the J gene TRBJ2-4; maybe TRBD2 (6 bases). CDR3 length: 14 residues. In germline, CDR1 is DFQATT, CDR2 SNEGSKA (reference sequence). V lost 3 bases and J lost 1, with 10 bases in between.

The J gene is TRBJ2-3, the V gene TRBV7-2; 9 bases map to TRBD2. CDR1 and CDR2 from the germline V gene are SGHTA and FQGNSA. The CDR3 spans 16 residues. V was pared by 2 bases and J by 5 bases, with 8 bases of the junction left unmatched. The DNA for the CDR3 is TGTGCCAGCAGCTTACGTGGCGGGGGGGCCGTAGATACGCAGTATTTT. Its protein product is CASSLRGGGAVDTQYF.

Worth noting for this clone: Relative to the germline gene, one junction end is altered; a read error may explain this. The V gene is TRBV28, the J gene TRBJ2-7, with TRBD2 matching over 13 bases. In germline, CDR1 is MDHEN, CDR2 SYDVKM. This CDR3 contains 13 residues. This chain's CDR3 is CASSPDRTSGSHF. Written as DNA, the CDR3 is TGTGCCAGCAGTCCCGACCGGACTAGCGGGAGTCACTTC.

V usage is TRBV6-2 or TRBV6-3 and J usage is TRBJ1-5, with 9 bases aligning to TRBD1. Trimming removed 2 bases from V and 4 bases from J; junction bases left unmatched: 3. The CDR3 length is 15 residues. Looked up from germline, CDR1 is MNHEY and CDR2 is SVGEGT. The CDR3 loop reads CASSYQTGGNQPQHF. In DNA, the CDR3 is TGTGCCAGCAGTTACCAGACAGGGGGTAATCAGCCCCAGCATTTT.

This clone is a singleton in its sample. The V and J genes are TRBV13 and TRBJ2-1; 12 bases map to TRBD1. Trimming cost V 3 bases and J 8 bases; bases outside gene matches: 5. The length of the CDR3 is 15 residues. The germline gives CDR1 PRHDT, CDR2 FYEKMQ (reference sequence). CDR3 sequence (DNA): TGTGCCAGCAGCTTCCCGGGACAGGGGGCGGATGAGCAGTTCTTC. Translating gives CASSFPGQGADEQFF. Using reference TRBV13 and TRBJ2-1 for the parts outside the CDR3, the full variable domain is AAGVIQSPRHLIKEKRETATLKCYPIPRHDTVYWYQQGPGQDPQFLISFYEKMQSDKGSIPDRFSAQQFSDYHSELNMSSLELGDSALYFCASSFPGQGADEQFFGPGTRLTVL.

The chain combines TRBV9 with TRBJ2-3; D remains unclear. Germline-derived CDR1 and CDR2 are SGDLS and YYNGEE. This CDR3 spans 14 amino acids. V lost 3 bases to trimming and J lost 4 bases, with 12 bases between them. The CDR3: CASSAHPSADTQYF. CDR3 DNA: TGTGCCAGCAGCGCCCATCCGAGCGCAGATACGCAGTATTTT.